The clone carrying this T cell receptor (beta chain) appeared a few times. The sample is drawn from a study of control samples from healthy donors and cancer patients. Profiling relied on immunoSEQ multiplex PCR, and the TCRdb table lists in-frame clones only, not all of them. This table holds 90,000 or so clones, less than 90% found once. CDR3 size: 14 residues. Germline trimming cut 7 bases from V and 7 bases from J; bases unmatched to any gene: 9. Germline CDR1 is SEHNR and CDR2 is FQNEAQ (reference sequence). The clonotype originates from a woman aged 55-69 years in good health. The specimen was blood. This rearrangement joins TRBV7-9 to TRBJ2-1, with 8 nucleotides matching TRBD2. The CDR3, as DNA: TGTGCCAGCAACCCTGGCGGGAGGTCGAATGAGCAGTTCTTC. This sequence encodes CASNPGGRSNEQFF.